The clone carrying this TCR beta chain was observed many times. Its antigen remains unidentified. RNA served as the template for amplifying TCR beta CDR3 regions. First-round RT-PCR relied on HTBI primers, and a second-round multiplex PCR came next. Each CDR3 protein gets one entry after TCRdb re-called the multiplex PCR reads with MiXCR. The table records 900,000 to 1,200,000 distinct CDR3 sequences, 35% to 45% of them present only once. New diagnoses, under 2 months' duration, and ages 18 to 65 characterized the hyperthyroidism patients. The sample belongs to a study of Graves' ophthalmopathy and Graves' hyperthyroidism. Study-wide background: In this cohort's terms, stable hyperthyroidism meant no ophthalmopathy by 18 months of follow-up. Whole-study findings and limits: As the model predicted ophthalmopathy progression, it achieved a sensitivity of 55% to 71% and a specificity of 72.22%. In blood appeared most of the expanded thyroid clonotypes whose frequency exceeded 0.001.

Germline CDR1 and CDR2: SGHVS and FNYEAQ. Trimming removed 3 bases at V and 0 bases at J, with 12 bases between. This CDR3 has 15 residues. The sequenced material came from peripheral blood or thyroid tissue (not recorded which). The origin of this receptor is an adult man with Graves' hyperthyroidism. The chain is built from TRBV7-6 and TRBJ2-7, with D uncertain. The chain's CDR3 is CASSLGPVDSYEQYF. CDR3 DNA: TGTGCCAGCAGCTTGGGCCCGGTCGACTCCTACGAGCAGTACTTC.